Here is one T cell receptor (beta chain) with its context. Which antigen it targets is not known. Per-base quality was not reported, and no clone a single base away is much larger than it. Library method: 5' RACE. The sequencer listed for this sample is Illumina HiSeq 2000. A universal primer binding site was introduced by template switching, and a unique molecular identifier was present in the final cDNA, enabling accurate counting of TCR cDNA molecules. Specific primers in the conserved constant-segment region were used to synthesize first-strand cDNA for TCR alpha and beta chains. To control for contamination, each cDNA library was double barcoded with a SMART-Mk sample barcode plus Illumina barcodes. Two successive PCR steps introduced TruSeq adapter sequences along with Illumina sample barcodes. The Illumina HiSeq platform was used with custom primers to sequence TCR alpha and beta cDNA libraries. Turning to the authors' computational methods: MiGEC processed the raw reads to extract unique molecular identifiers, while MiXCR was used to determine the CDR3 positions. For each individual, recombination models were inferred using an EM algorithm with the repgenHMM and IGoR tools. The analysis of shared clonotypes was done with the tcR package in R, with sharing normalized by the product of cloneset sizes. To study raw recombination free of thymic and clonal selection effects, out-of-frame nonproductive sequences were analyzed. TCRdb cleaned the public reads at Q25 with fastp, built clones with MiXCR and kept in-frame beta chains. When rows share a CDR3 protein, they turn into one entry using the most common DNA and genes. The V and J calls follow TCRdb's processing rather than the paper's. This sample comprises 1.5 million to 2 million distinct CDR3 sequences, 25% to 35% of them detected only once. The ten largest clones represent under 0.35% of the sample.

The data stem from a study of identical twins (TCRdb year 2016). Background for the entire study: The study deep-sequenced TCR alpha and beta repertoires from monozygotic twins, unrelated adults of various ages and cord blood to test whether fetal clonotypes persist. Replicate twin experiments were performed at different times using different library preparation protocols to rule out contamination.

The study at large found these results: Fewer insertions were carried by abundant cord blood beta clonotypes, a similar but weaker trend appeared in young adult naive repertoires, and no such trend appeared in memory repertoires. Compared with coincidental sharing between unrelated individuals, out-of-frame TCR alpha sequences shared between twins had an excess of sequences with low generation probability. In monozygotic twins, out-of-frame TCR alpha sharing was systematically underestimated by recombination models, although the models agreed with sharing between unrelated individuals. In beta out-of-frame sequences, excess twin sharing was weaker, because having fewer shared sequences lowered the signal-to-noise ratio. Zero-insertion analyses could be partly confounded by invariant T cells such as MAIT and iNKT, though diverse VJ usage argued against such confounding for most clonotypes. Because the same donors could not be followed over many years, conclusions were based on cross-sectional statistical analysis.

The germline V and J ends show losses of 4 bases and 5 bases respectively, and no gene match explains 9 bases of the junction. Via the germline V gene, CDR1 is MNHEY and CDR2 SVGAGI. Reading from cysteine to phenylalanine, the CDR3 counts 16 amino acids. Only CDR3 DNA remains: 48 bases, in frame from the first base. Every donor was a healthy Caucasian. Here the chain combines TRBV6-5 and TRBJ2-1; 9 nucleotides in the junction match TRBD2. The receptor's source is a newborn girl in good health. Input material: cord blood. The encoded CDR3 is CASSCPGLASHNEQFF. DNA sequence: TGTGCCAGCAGTTGCCCCGGACTAGCGTCCCACAATGAGCAGTTCTTC.